The subject of this entry is one T cell receptor (beta chain). Antigen: not known. Vbeta (60) and Jbeta (13) primers were used in the PCR. Assay: immunoSEQ multiplex PCR; the TCRdb copy retains only in-frame clones and omits some. The sample includes fewer than 250,000 clones, around 85% of them seen just once. This entry belongs to a study of cytomegalovirus exposure and HLA in healthy donors. Study findings and constraints: What a later analysis reportedly showed was that an Asian-associated ancestry cluster had fewer N-insertions than the roughly 670-donor mean. An analysis done earlier found most TCR beta V segments productive about 87% or about 30% of the time.

Sequenced sample: PBMCs. This receptor was identified in a girl aged 2-9 years in good health and CMV-seronegative.

The CDR3 protein is CASRGGTPRGSYEQYF. In nucleotides, the CDR3 is TGCGCCAGCAGGGGCGGGACGCCCCGGGGCTCCTACGAGCAGTACTTC. J is TRBJ2-7 and V is TRBV5-1; a possible D gene is TRBD2 (6 bases). The CDR3 is made up of 16 amino acids. The V end was cut by 5 bases, the J end by 0 bases, with 18 bases between. Germline V gene sequence: CDR1 SGHRS, CDR2 YFSETQ.